These T cell receptor beta chains were read from a single sample in a study of Ad26.COV2.S vaccination and SARS-CoV-2 variants. Libraries were prepared by immunoSEQ multiplex PCR; TCRdb keeps only in-frame clonotypes and omits some of them. Of hundreds of thousands of clones listed, 65% to 90% are singletons. Material: peripheral blood, obtained in a trial of Ad26.COV2.S vaccine versus placebo. These receptors originate from a person between 18 and 60 years old who received the Ad26.COV2.S COVID-19 vaccine or a placebo. The CDR3 runs from the conserved cysteine through the conserved F or W.

>TRBJ2-1|TRBV4-3
CASSQDLSSGSYNEQFF
>TRBJ2-5|TRBV30
CAWNGGEKTQYF
>TRBJ1-1|TRBV13
CASSLAGGRPNTEAFF
>TRBJ2-6|TRBV4-3
CASSQEGGPLSGANVLTF
>TRBJ2-5|TRBV19
CASSTGTIETQYF
>TRBJ1-1|TRBV2
CASRGQGPTEAFF
>TRBJ2-1|TRBV15
CATSRDALAGRGEQFF
>TRBJ2-1|TRBV24-1
CATSARGPPSYNEQFF
>TRBJ2-7|TRBV27
CASSLRQVHEQYF
>TRBJ2-3|TRBV6-5
CASSWSDTQYF
>TRBJ1-2|TRBV28
CASSSSLRGYTF
>TRBJ2-1|TRBV19
CASSRFHRGAPYNEQFF
>TRBJ2-3|TRBV5-1
CASSLDRGLAGTDTQYF
>TRBJ2-1|TRBV4-3
CASSPGASGGLGEQFF
>TRBJ2-2|TRBV14
CASSRYDRGAGELFF
>TRBJ2-7|TRBV16
CASSPPEGWGFYEQYF
>TRBJ1-3|TRBV5-5
CASSLVWPGKNTIYF
>TRBJ2-7|TRBV9
CASSRTSGLSEQYF
>TRBJ2-2|TRBV12-5
CASGIRIPGQAGNTGELFF
>TRBJ1-5|TRBV30
CAWTRQGNQPQHF
>TRBJ1-2|TRBV3-1/TRBV3-2
CASSLRGQISYGYTF
>TRBJ1-5|TRBV4-1
CASSPSPDGNYRPQHF
>TRBJ2-7|TRBV3-1/TRBV3-2
CASSQTGGVYEQYF
>TRBJ1-4|TRBV18
CASSPRGEDEKLFF
>TRBJ2-7|TRBV4-1
CASSWTSELSYEQYF
>TRBJ1-2|TRBV24-1
CATSDLLGQGYGYTF
>TRBJ1-1|TRBV27
CASASGRTTEAFF
>TRBJ2-1|TRBV19
CASSPHPLADSYNEQFF
>TRBJ1-4|TRBV2
CASSDGKGGEKLFF
>TRBJ1-2|TRBV7-2
CASSFRGEIHGYTF
>TRBJ1-2|TRBV5-1
CASSIEGELNYGYTF
>TRBJ2-1|TRBV6-1
CASSGARLAGAVNEQFF
>TRBJ2-1|TRBV4-3
CASSQGAPYNEQFF
>TRBJ2-3|TRBV6-2/TRBV6-3
CASSKTPGQGSDTQYF
>TRBJ1-3|TRBV5-3
CARSFGGGSSGNTIYF
>TRBJ1-5|TRBV19
CASSSPGGAQHF
>TRBJ1-5|TRBV6-5
CASSSDRKLSQPQHF
>TRBJ1-1|TRBV4-3
CASSQIGIPEAFF
>TRBJ1-5|TRBV4-1
CASSQVGSNQPQHF
>TRBJ2-1|TRBV4-2
CASSQVAGGFSYNEQFF
>TRBJ2-7|TRBV6-5
CASSSPGEQYF
>TRBJ2-7|TRBV6-1
CASSATTGGDTYEQYF
>TRBJ1-2|TRBV5-1
CASSPGPSRANYGYTF
>TRBJ1-2|TRBV7-2
CASSLLYGYTF
>TRBJ2-3|TRBV7-7
CASSPGGLASTDTQYF
>TRBJ2-7|TRBV6-5
CASKTWTSGTYEQYF
>TRBJ1-1|TRBV5-8
CASRPGGSTEAFF
>TRBJ1-1|TRBV6-6
CASTSTGRGAFF
>TRBJ2-3|TRBV6-2/TRBV6-3
CASSRGTSGGHGGTDTQYF
>TRBJ2-2|TRBV7-2
CASSSSSGGYTGELFF
>TRBJ2-5|TRBV19
CASSMTSGGVRETQYF
>TRBJ2-2|TRBV2
CASSEREGGTGELFF
>TRBJ2-3|TRBV11-2
CASSFGLAGEADTQYF